This T cell receptor (beta chain) was captured in a study of T cells expressing NK-cell markers. From germline, CDR1 is MNHEY and CDR2 SVGAGI. CDR3 length: 12 amino acids. TCRdb reworked the 5' RACE reads into one entry per CDR3 protein, no DNA. The data show about 150,000 distinct CDR3 sequences, and the top ten clones hold 30% to 45%. The V call is TRBV6-5, the J call TRBJ2-1; there is no DNA to check the TCRdb D call of TRBD2. Sequencing input: blood T cells: a sorted CD56 or NKG2C T cell subset, CD4+ or CD8+ T cells, or bulk PBMC T cells (not recorded which). The origin of this receptor is a woman in her forties or fifties in good health. CDR3 residues: CASSLRGGEQFF.